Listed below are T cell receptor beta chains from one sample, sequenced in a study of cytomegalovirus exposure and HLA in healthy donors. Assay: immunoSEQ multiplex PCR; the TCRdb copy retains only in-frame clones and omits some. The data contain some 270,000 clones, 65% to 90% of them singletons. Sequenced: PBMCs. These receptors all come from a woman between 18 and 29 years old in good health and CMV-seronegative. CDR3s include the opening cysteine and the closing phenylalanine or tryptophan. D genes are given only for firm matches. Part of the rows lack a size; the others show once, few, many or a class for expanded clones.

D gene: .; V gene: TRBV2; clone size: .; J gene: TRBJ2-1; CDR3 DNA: TGTGCCAGCGGCACGGGACACTCCTACAATGAGCAGTTCTTC; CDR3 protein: CASGTGHSYNEQFF
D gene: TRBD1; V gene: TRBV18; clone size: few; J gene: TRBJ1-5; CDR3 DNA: TGTGCCAGCTCCCTACAGGGGAATCAGCCCCAGCATTTT; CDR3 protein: CASSLQGNQPQHF
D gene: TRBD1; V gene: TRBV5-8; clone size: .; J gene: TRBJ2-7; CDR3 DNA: TGTGCCAGCAGCTTGACCGGGACAGGGCTGGAAGAGCAGTACTTC; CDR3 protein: CASSLTGTGLEEQYF
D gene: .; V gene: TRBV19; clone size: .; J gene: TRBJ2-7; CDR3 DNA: TGTGCCAGTCGCCAGGGCCAACTTTACCACGAGCAGTACTTC; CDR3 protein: CASRQGQLYHEQYF
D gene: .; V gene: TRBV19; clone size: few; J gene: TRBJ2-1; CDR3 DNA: TGTGCCAGTAGAGGTTCCGGGACTCGGTACAATGAGCAGTTCTTC; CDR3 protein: CASRGSGTRYNEQFF
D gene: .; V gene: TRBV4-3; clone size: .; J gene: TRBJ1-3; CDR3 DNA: TGCGCCAGCAGCCAAGATAGGAGGACCTTCTCTGGAAACACCATATATTTT; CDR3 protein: CASSQDRRTFSGNTIYF
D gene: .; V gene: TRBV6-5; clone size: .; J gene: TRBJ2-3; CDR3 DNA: TGTGCCAGCAGTTACCAGGTTCTAGCTAGCACAGATACGCAGTATTTT; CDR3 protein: CASSYQVLASTDTQYF
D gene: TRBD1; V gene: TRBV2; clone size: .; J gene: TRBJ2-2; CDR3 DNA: TGTGCCAGCAGGCGGTTGTGGTCCAGGGGGCGTATCGGGGAGCTGTTTTTT; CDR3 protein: CASRRLWSRGRIGELFF
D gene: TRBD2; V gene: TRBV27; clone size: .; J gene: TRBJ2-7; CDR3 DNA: TGTGCCAGCAGTCTATCGACTAGCGGGAGCCACGAGCAGTACTTC; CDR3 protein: CASSLSTSGSHEQYF
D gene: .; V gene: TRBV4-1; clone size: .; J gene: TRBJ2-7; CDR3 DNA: TGCGCCAGCAGCCACAAGGAGCGCTACGAGCAGTACTTC; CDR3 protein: CASSHKERYEQYF
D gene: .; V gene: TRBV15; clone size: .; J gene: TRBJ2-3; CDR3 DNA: TGTGCCACCAGCAGAACCGGGACAGATACGCAGTATTTT; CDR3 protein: CATSRTGTDTQYF
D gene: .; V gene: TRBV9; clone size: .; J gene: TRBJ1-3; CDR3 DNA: TGTGCCAGCAGCGCCCCGGGCTCTGGAAACACCATATATTTT; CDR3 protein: CASSAPGSGNTIYF
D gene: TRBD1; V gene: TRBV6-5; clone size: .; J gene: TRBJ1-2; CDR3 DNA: TGTGCCAGCAGCCACGGGACAGTTAATGGCTACACCTTC; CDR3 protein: CASSHGTVNGYTF
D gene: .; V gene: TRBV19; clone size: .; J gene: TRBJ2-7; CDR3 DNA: TGTGCCAGTAGTATAGGACTCTCGGGGTCCTACGAGCAGTACTTC; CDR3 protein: CASSIGLSGSYEQYF
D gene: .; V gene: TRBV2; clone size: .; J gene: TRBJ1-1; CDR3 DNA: TGTGCCAGCAGTGTGGGGGGGGACACTGAAGCTTTCTTT; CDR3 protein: CASSVGGDTEAFF
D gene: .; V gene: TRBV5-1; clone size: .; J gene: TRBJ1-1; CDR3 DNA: TGCGCCAGCAGCTTGCCCGAGACAGGTCACACTGAAGCTTTCTTT; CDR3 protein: CASSLPETGHTEAFF
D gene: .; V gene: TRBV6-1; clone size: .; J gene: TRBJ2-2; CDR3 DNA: TGTGCCAGCAGTCCCGGGACTGGTACCGGGGAGCTGTTTTTT; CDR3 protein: CASSPGTGTGELFF
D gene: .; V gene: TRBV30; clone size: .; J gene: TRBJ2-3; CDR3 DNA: TGTGCCTGGAGTAGTGCGGGGACCCAGTATTTT; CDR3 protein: CAWSSAGTQYF
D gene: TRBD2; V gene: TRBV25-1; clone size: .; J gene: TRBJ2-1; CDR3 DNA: TGTGCCAGCAGTGCATTCGGGGGTAGCGGGGTTCTCAATGAGCAGTTCTTC; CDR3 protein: CASSAFGGSGVLNEQFF
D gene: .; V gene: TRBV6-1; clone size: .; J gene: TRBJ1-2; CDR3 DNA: TGTGCCAGCAGCCCTACCGGCTATGGCTACACCTTC; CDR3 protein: CASSPTGYGYTF
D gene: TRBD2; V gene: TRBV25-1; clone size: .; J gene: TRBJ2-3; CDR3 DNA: TGTGCCAGCAGTCCTCCTAGCGGGGGCCCCACAGATACGCAGTATTTT; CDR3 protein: CASSPPSGGPTDTQYF
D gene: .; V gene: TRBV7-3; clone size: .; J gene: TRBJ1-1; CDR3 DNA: TGTGCCAGCAGCTCCTCTACGAACACTGAAGCTTTCTTT; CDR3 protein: CASSSSTNTEAFF
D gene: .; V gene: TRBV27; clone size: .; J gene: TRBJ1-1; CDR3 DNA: TGTGCCAGCAGTTTAAGAGACAGGACGGGAACTGAAGCTTTCTTT; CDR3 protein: CASSLRDRTGTEAFF
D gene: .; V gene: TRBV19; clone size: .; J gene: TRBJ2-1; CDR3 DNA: TGTGCCAGTAGTATAGATCAGGTTGCGGGGTTCAATGAGCAGTTCTTC; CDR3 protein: CASSIDQVAGFNEQFF
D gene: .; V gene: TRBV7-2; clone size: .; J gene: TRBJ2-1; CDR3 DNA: TGTGCCAGCGGCCCCCACAGGGCGATTTACAATGAGCAGTTCTTC; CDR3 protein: CASGPHRAIYNEQFF
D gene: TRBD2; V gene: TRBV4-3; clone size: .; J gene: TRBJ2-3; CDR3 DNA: TGCGCCAGCAGCCAAGATGTGACTAGCGGCACAGATACGCAGTATTTT; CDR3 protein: CASSQDVTSGTDTQYF